The 21 T cell receptor beta chains below were found in one sample sequenced in a study of long-term antiretroviral therapy in people with HIV. Survey-level resolution applied to immunoSEQ assay v3.0. Produced via immunoSEQ multiplex PCR; TCRdb's table is partial and in-frame only. The data show about 23,000 clones, about four fifths seen once. The specimen was unsorted PBMCs, collected 1.5 years after starting antiretroviral therapy. The receptors derive from a man aged 25 to 45 with HIV.

The gene calls are TRBV4-1 and TRBJ1-5; D not certain. The CDR3 spans 15 residues. Trimming pared 2 bases from V and 2 bases from J, leaving 10 bases between. Germline V gene lookup returns CDR1 MGHRA and CDR2 YSYEKL. The CDR3 bases are TGCGCCAGCAGCCAACAAATCATTGGCAATCAGCCCCAGCATTTT. Protein product: CASSQQIIGNQPQHF.

This rearrangement joins TRBV19 to TRBJ2-2, with unresolved D. The V end lost 3 bases, the J end lost 1 base, and 6 bases lay between the germline ends. The germline V gene encodes CDR1 LNHDA and CDR2 SQIVND (reference sequence). This CDR3 has 14 amino acids. The CDR3 spells CASSIQQNTGELFF. CDR3 sequence (DNA): TGTGCCAGTAGTATTCAACAGAACACCGGGGAGCTGTTTTTT.

CDR3 residues: CASSLGQPSMRGYTF. CDR3 in DNA: TGTGCCAGCAGTTTAGGACAGCCGTCTATGCGTGGCTACACCTTC. The chain recombines TRBV28 with TRBJ1-2, with a weak D call TRBD1 (6 bases). This CDR3 is 15 amino acids long. Germline values: CDR1 MDHEN, CDR2 SYDVKM. The ends were cut back, 2 bases at V and 7 bases at J, with 17 bases in the middle.

The rearrangement joins TRBV5-1 to TRBJ2-3, with D perhaps TRBD2 (5 bases). The CDR3 runs to 10 residues. Between the trimmed V and J ends, which lost 7 bases and 5 bases, there was a span of 5 bases. Germline V gene data show CDR1 as SGHRS and CDR2 as YFSETQ. This CDR3 is CASGGDTQYF. CDR3 coding DNA: TGCGCCAGCGGAGGAGATACGCAGTATTTT.

The chain recombines TRBV5-5 with TRBJ2-1; TRBD2 matches 9 bases. The germline gives CDR1 SGHKS, CDR2 YYEKEE (reference sequence). This CDR3 spans 14 amino acids. V trimming: 3 bases; J trimming: 7 bases; junction bases outside the gene matches: 5. CDR3 bases: TGTGCCAGCAGCTGGATAAGCGGGGGGAATGAGCAGTTCTTC. Its protein is CASSWISGGNEQFF.

The chain combines TRBV4-2 with TRBJ1-2, with D possibly matching TRBD1 (5 bases). V was trimmed by 7 bases and J by 8 bases, leaving 20 bases between them. This CDR3 region has 14 residues. CDR1 and CDR2 from the germline V gene are LGHNA and YNFKEQ. In nucleotides, the CDR3 is TGTGCCAGCACCTCTTCAGGGCCTATGGGGGGCTACACCTTC. The encoded protein is CASTSSGPMGGYTF.

On this clone itself: At one of its ends the junction is not consistent with the germline gene, which may arise from a read error. The chain employs TRBV6-6 and TRBJ1-5, with a weak D call TRBD1 (6 bases). Germline V gene lookup returns CDR1 MNHNY and CDR2 SVGAGI (reference sequence). This CDR3 has 13 amino acids. The chain's CDR3 is CASSYSGGGHRDF. CDR3 nucleotides: TGTGCCAGCAGTTACTCCGGGGGGGGACATCGGGATTTT.

This rearrangement joins TRBV30 to TRBJ1-6; 7 positions agree with TRBD1. There are 13 residues in the CDR3. Germline CDR1 GTSNPN, CDR2 SVGIG (reference sequence). Trimming removed 4 bases from V and 10 bases from J; junction bases left unmatched: 7. The CDR3 loop reads CAWKGTGASPLHF. DNA for the CDR3: TGTGCCTGGAAAGGAACAGGGGCATCACCCCTCCACTTT.

The V and J genes are TRBV6-5 and TRBJ1-4, with D unresolved. Germline values: CDR1 MNHEY, CDR2 SVGAGI. The CDR3 contains 12 residues. V lost 10 bases and J 8 bases, leaving 14 bases between the germline ends. The CDR3 coding sequence is TGTGCCATCCTTCCGCTGTGGGAAAAACTGTTTTTT. Translated: CAILPLWEKLFF.

The gene calls are TRBV6-1 and TRBJ1-2; D call uncertain. V was clipped by 2 bases and J by 7 bases, with 11 bases between them. CDR1 and CDR2 (germline): MNHNS, SASEGT. This CDR3 has 13 amino acids. The CDR3: CASSERNIVGYTF. CDR3 DNA sequence: TGTGCCAGCAGTGAAAGAAATATAGTTGGCTACACCTTC.

The chain links TRBV2 to TRBJ1-2; no reliable D call. CDR1 is SNHLY, CDR2 FYNNEI, per germline. The CDR3 consists of 13 residues. The V end lost 1 base, the J end lost 4 bases, and 7 bases lay between the germline ends. CDR3 sequence (DNA): TGTGCCAGCAGTGAAGACCTATCCTATGGCTACACCTTC. It specifies CASSEDLSYGYTF.

Written as DNA, the CDR3 is TGTGCCAGCATCGGGACAGATCATGGCTACACCTTC. Translating gives CASIGTDHGYTF. This sequence joins TRBV28 and TRBJ1-2, with TRBD1 matching 7 bases. V lost 7 bases to trimming and J lost 6 bases; unmatched junction nucleotides: 5. CDR1 is MDHEN, CDR2 SYDVKM, per germline. There are 12 residues in the CDR3.

This clone was counted once. This rearrangement joins TRBV30 to TRBJ2-7, with TRBD1 matching 7 bases. J gave up 2 bases and V 4 bases, and 5 bases lay outside the gene matches. This CDR3 has 13 amino acids. The germline V gene has CDR1 GTSNPN and CDR2 SVGIG (reference sequence). CDR3 in amino acids: CAWNGDSAYEQYF. Here the CDR3 DNA reads TGTGCCTGGAATGGGGACAGTGCCTACGAGCAGTACTTC.

The chain recombines TRBV19 with TRBJ2-6; no reliable D call. Germline V gene lookup returns CDR1 LNHDA and CDR2 SQIVND (reference sequence). With 8 bases removed from V and 1 base from J, the gap between germline ends came to 12 bases. This CDR3 has 15 amino acids. CDR3 bases: TGTGCCAGTGGACGGCGAAGATCTGGGGCCAACGTCCTGACTTTC. Translating it yields CASGRRRSGANVLTF.

This sequence joins TRBV7-8 and TRBJ2-3; 14 nucleotides line up with TRBD2. The V segment lost 5 bases and the J segment 1 base; nucleotides outside the gene matches: 2. This CDR3 region has 16 residues. Per germline, CDR1 SGHVS and CDR2 FQNEAQ. The CDR3 reads CASSEGLAGGTDTQYF. The CDR3 region has the DNA TGTGCCAGCAGCGAGGGACTAGCGGGGGGCACAGATACGCAGTATTTT.

The rearrangement joins TRBV5-4 to TRBJ1-1; D gene ambiguous. This CDR3 spans 14 amino acids. Trimming took off 3 bases at V and 1 base at J, with 10 bases between the two ends. The germline V gene has CDR1 SGHNT and CDR2 YYREEE (reference sequence). The CDR3 protein is CASSYRQANTEAFF. Here the CDR3 DNA reads TGTGCCAGCAGCTACCGTCAGGCGAACACTGAAGCTTTCTTT.

V gene TRBV7-2 combines with J gene TRBJ1-2, with TRBD1 identical over 10 bases. The length of the CDR3 is 15 residues. CDR1 is SGHTA, CDR2 FQGNSA, per germline. Trimming at V came to 4 bases and at J to 8 bases, leaving 10 bases not matched to a gene. In DNA, the CDR3 is TGTGCCAGCAGCTCCCTTAGACAGGGGGCGCAAGGCTACACCTTC. It yields the protein CASSSLRQGAQGYTF.

The chain links TRBV2 to TRBJ2-5; a weak D match, TRBD1 (7 bases). Germline V gives CDR1 SNHLY, CDR2 FYNNEI. The CDR3 totals 14 residues. Between the trimmed V and J ends, which lost 6 bases and 9 bases, there was a span of 20 bases. The CDR3 DNA sequence: TGTGCCAGCAGGAAGGACAGGTACCCGGGGGCCCAGTACTTC. Residues: CASRKDRYPGAQYF.

A single count supports this clone. V and J are TRBV6-5 and TRBJ2-7, with D possibly called TRBD1 or TRBD2 (5 bases each). Trimming removed 6 bases at V and 1 base at J, with 13 bases between. This CDR3 region has 14 residues. Germline values: CDR1 MNHEY, CDR2 SVGAGI. CDR3 in amino acids: CASRPGTQSYEQYF. The CDR3 nucleotides read TGTGCCAGCAGACCCGGGACGCAGTCCTACGAGCAGTACTTC.

The sample holds a few counts of this clone. This sequence joins TRBV7-2 and TRBJ1-1; D not certain. Per the germline V gene, CDR1 is SGHTA and CDR2 is FQGNSA. V lost 2 bases and J lost 0, with 10 bases in between. There are 15 residues in the CDR3. This CDR3 reads CASSLWLSLNTEAFF. CDR3 nucleotide sequence: TGTGCCAGCAGCTTATGGCTCAGCTTGAACACTGAAGCTTTCTTT.

The chain couples TRBV9 to TRBJ2-5; 13 bases map to TRBD2. This CDR3 has 16 residues. Germline values: CDR1 SGDLS, CDR2 YYNGEE. The trim removed 4 bases at V and 4 bases at J, leaving 7 bases unmatched. The CDR3: CASSPGLAGVSETQYF. The CDR3 nucleotides read TGTGCCAGCAGCCCAGGACTAGCGGGGGTATCAGAGACCCAGTACTTC.